The clone carrying this T cell receptor beta chain was detected only a few times. The germline V gene has CDR1 KGHSH and CDR2 LQKENI. The ends were cut back, 2 bases at V and 5 bases at J, with 6 bases in the middle. CDR3 size: 12 residues. The data were taken from a study of cytomegalovirus exposure and HLA in healthy donors. Some clones are missing from TCRdb's copy, which holds only in-frame ones; the method was immunoSEQ multiplex PCR. The table has 250,000 to 350,000 clones, 75% to 90% seen once. The sequencing input was PBMCs. The chain joins TRBV18 to TRBJ2-5, with D perhaps TRBD1 (6 bases). This receptor was taken from a young woman in good health and CMV-seronegative. DNA of the CDR3: TGTGCCAGCTCACCAGGGGGCGAGACCCAGTACTTC. Translating it yields CASSPGGETQYF.